The next 25 T cell receptor beta chains were all read from a single sample in a study of regulatory T cells in long-lasting Graves disease. As for time point: newly diagnosed GD, antithyroid drugs for less than 3 months. PBMCs were the source of the RNA used for TCR sequencing. According to the study, TCR beta libraries were built with iRepertoire HTBI primers and CDR3-region Arm-PCR. A single record per CDR3 protein comes from TCRdb applying MiXCR to the multiplex PCR reads. This table has 450,000 to 500,000 distinct CDR3 sequences, around 15% appearing once. The same specimen was also included in a second study, on T cells in Graves' hyperthyroidism and ophthalmopathy.

Sample: peripheral blood mononuclear cells (PBMCs), taken at new diagnosis, from a patient treated with antithyroid drugs. The source of these receptors is a man aged 40-50 years with Graves disease.

Ten or more counts support this clonotype. This chain joins TRBV7-3 and TRBJ2-1; no definite D call. CDR1 and CDR2 (germline): SGHTA, FQGTGA. The CDR3 has 15 residues. V shed 1 base and J shed 0 bases, with 7 bases lying between them. The CDR3 DNA follows: TGTGCCAGCAGCTTAAGCCCGAGCTCCTACAATGAGCAGTTCTTC. Residues: CASSLSPSSYNEQFF.

This clonotype was seen many times. The gene calls are TRBV10-3 and TRBJ2-7; D is uncertain. The length of the CDR3 is 15 residues. V lost 0 bases and J 0 bases, leaving 9 bases between the germline ends. Per the germline V gene, CDR1 is ENHRY and CDR2 is SYGVKD. CDR3 nucleotides: TGTGCCATCAGTGAGTCTGACGGCTACTCCTACGAGCAGTACTTC. Protein: CAISESDGYSYEQYF.

A few counts support this clonotype. The chain combines TRBV14 with TRBJ2-1; 12 nucleotides line up with TRBD2. Losses at the gene ends were 2 bases for V and 6 bases for J; bases not matched to a gene: 5. Germline V gene lookup returns CDR1 SGHDN and CDR2 FVKESK. The CDR3 has 16 residues. Here the CDR3 DNA reads TGTGCCAGCAGCCAACTGGGACTAGCGGGTACCAATGAGCAGTTCTTC. It specifies CASSQLGLAGTNEQFF.

This clonotype was counted ten times or more. The chain recombines TRBV20-1 with TRBJ2-1; 7 bases are a match to TRBD2. Looked up from germline, CDR1 is DFQATT and CDR2 is SNEGSKA (reference sequence). V gave up 1 base and J gave up 3 bases; unmatched junction bases: 3. The CDR3 totals 14 residues. The DNA of the CDR3 is TGCAGTGCTAGAGCTCGCGGGAGCTACAATGAGCAGTTCTTC. Amino acid sequence: CSARARGSYNEQFF.

This clonotype was seen many times. V and J are TRBV19 and TRBJ2-5; 7 bases align to TRBD1. CDR1 and CDR2 from the germline V gene are LNHDA and SQIVND (reference sequence). The CDR3 is 15 residues long. The V gene end was trimmed by 1 base and the J gene end by 2 bases; junction bases not matched to a gene: 4. The CDR3 loop reads CASSIVGRGQETQYF. DNA for the CDR3: TGTGCCAGTAGTATAGTCGGCAGGGGGCAAGAGACCCAGTACTTC. Together with reference TRBV19 and TRBJ2-5, the CDR3 gives the full variable domain: DGGITQSPKYLFRKEGQNVTLSCEQNLNHDAMYWYRQDPGQGLRLIYYSQIVNDFQKGDIAEGYSVSREKKESFPLTVTSAQKNPTAFYLCASSIVGRGQETQYFGPGTRLLVL.

There are a few counts of this clonotype. Mismatch with germline at one junction end may stem from a read error. The V and J genes are TRBV18 and TRBJ1-1; perhaps TRBD1 as D (6 bases). Germline lookup yields CDR1 KGHSH and CDR2 LQKENI. CDR3 size: 13 residues. CDR3 protein: CVSSPQGYTEAFF. The CDR3 nucleotides are TGTGTCAGCTCACCACAGGGTTACACTGAAGCTTTCTTT.

This clonotype was recorded many times. The genes are TRBV28 and TRBJ2-7; D possibly corresponds to TRBD1 (6 bases). Germline CDR1 is MDHEN and CDR2 is SYDVKM. V was pared by 6 bases and J by 3 bases, with 18 bases between. This CDR3 is built from 15 residues. The CDR3 nucleotides read TGTGCCAGCAGACCCTCCGGGACACCGAACTACGAGCAGTACTTC. It encodes CASRPSGTPNYEQYF.

The chain is built from TRBV20-1 and TRBJ1-1; D gene unclear. V was trimmed by 3 bases and J by 11 bases, leaving 16 bases between them. Germline V lookup: CDR1 DFQATT, CDR2 SNEGSKA (reference sequence). The CDR3 is 12 residues long. CDR3 in amino acids: CSASRPPHGAFF. CDR3 nucleotide sequence: TGCAGTGCTAGTCGGCCCCCTCATGGGGCTTTCTTT.

This clonotype was observed at least ten times. V and J are TRBV2 and TRBJ1-1; tentatively, D is TRBD1 (6 bases). Trimming cost V 7 bases and J 0 bases, with 12 bases left between them. Germline V gene lookup returns CDR1 SNHLY and CDR2 FYNNEI. The CDR3 has 14 amino acids. CDR3 DNA sequence: TGTGCCAGCACCGGGACACAAATGAACACTGAAGCTTTCTTT. Its translation: CASTGTQMNTEAFF.

This clonotype was detected only a few times. The chain has TRBV7-8 and TRBJ2-1; 9 bases line up with TRBD2. The CDR3 has 14 amino acids. Unmatched junction bases numbered 7, after V lost 5 bases and J lost 8 bases. CDR1 SGHVS and CDR2 FQNEAQ come from the germline V gene. The CDR3 region has the DNA TGTGCCAGCAGCCCGGGACTAGCACGCTATGAGCAGTTCTTC. Translating gives CASSPGLARYEQFF. Full variable domain (rest looked up from reference TRBV7-8 and TRBJ2-1): GAGVSQSPRYKVAKRGQDVALRCDPISGHVSLFWYQQALGQGPEFLTYFQNEAQLDKSGLPSDRFFAERPEGSVSTLKIQRTQQEDSAVYLCASSPGLARYEQFFGPGTRLTVL.

This clonotype occurred many times. This sequence joins TRBV11-1 and TRBJ2-1; D may correspond to TRBD1 or TRBD2 (5 bases each). Per the germline V gene, CDR1 is SGHAT and CDR2 is FQDESV (reference sequence). V lost 5 bases and J lost 10, with 18 bases in between. This CDR3 spans 14 amino acids. The CDR3 loop is CASSPRATRGEQFF. The CDR3 DNA is TGTGCCAGCAGCCCCAGAGCAACTAGGGGAGAGCAGTTCTTC.

The V gene is TRBV18, the J gene TRBJ2-1; D could derive from TRBD1 or TRBD2 (5 bases each). V lost 3 bases and J lost 7, with 13 bases in between. Looked up from germline, CDR1 is KGHSH and CDR2 is LQKENI. This CDR3 region has 14 residues. CDR3 nucleotides: TGTGCCAGCTCACCCCCGTCCTGGGGGAATGAGCAGTTCTTC. Amino acids: CASSPPSWGNEQFF.

The V gene is TRBV20-1, the J gene TRBJ1-6; 7 bases fit TRBD1. This CDR3 is built from 16 residues. Trimming cost V 0 bases and J 5 bases; bases outside gene matches: 7. CDR1 and CDR2 (germline): DFQATT, SNEGSKA (reference sequence). The CDR3 bases are TGCAGTGCTAGAGAAACTACAGGGGCCGATAATTCACCCCTCCACTTT. Translating gives CSARETTGADNSPLHF.

This clonotype has just a few counts. This chain connects TRBV9 to TRBJ2-1; 11 bases agree with TRBD2. The germline V gene has CDR1 SGDLS and CDR2 YYNGEE. Losses at the gene ends were 7 bases for V and 4 bases for J; bases not matched to a gene: 10. The CDR3 sequence is 16 residues long. The CDR3 reads CASAPPGTSGYNEQFF. The CDR3 coding sequence is TGTGCCAGCGCCCCCCCTGGGACTAGCGGTTACAATGAGCAGTTCTTC. The full variable domain, its missing parts supplied by reference TRBV9 and TRBJ2-1, is DSGVTQTPKHLITATGQRVTLRCSPRSGDLSVYWYQQSLDQGLQFLIQYYNGEERAKGNILERFSAQQFPDLHSELNLSSLELGDSALYFCASAPPGTSGYNEQFFGPGTRLTVL.

This clonotype was counted a few times. The chain is built from TRBV7-3 and TRBJ2-1, with TRBD2 as a possible D gene (5 bases). This CDR3 contains 13 residues. With 4 bases removed from V and 7 bases from J, the gap between germline ends came to 11 bases. Germline CDR1 and CDR2: SGHTA and FQGTGA. The CDR3 is CASSSRRENEQFF. The CDR3 DNA sequence: TGTGCCAGCAGCTCCCGACGGGAAAATGAGCAGTTCTTC.

The genes are TRBV15 and TRBJ2-7, with 12 bases matching TRBD1. Germline-derived CDR1 and CDR2 are LNHNV and YYDKDF (reference sequence). V gave up 1 base and J gave up 4 bases; unmatched junction bases: 2. The CDR3 sequence is 15 residues long. Here the CDR3 DNA reads TGTGCCACCAGCAGAGGGGACAGGGGGCGATACGAGCAGTACTTC. It specifies CATSRGDRGRYEQYF.

At least ten counts were recorded for this clonotype. V and J are TRBV10-1 and TRBJ2-1, with D perhaps assigned TRBD1 or TRBD2 (5 bases each). CDR3 length equals 17 residues. Trimming cost V 5 bases and J 4 bases, with 21 bases left between them. Germline V CDR1 and CDR2: WNHNN, SYGVQD (reference sequence). The chain's CDR3 is CASSLAQGVGRYNEQFF. The DNA of the CDR3 is TGCGCCAGCAGTCTGGCCCAGGGAGTTGGACGGTACAATGAGCAGTTCTTC.

This clonotype was seen a handful of times. V gene TRBV7-9 combines with J gene TRBJ2-7; D unclear. V was cut by 5 bases and J by 2 bases, with 13 bases left in between. In germline, CDR1 is SEHNR, CDR2 FQNEAQ (reference sequence). There are 14 residues in the CDR3. CDR3 sequence reads: CASSIWTGTYEQYF. In DNA form, the CDR3 reads TGTGCCAGCAGCATTTGGACGGGTACCTACGAGCAGTACTTC.

At least ten counts were recorded for this clonotype. V gene TRBV20-1 combines with J gene TRBJ1-1, with TRBD1 matching over 9 bases. This CDR3 comprises 14 residues. With V trimmed by 2 bases and J by 4 bases, 5 bases remained unmatched. Germline CDR1 and CDR2: DFQATT and SNEGSKA (reference sequence). The CDR3 spells CSARRQGVFTEAFF. The DNA of the CDR3 is TGCAGTGCTAGAAGACAGGGGGTCTTCACTGAAGCTTTCTTT.

This clonotype was seen repeatedly, ten times or more. The chain combines TRBV6-1 with TRBJ2-7; no clear D gene. This CDR3 region has 13 residues. Per germline, CDR1 MNHNS and CDR2 SASEGT. Trimming left V 7 bases short and J 1 base short, with 11 bases between. CDR3 protein: CASKDAVSYEQYF. The CDR3 coding sequence is TGTGCCAGCAAGGATGCCGTGTCCTACGAGCAGTACTTC.

The chain employs TRBV29-1 and TRBJ1-2; TRBD1 is a possible D gene (5 bases). The CDR3 length is 12 residues. Germline V lookup: CDR1 SQVTM, CDR2 ANQGSEA. Trimming removed 5 bases at V and 4 bases at J, with 11 bases between. CDR3 DNA sequence: TGCAGCGTTAGTCGGGGCCTCTATGGCTACACCTTC. Its protein is CSVSRGLYGYTF.

This clonotype appeared many times. This sequence joins TRBV6-1 and TRBJ2-1, with 8 nucleotides matching TRBD1. The CDR3 spans 15 residues. Germline V gives CDR1 MNHNS, CDR2 SASEGT. V lost 6 bases and J lost 1; bases outside the gene matches: 5. CDR3: CASSFGDRSYNEQFF. Here the CDR3 DNA reads TGTGCCAGCAGCTTTGGGGACAGGTCCTACAATGAGCAGTTCTTC.

In this sample, this clonotype turned up a few times. J is TRBJ2-7 and V is TRBV20-1; 7 nucleotides match TRBD1. The junction had 9 bases not matched to a gene; V was cut back by 2 bases and J by 5 bases. Germline V gene lookup returns CDR1 DFQATT and CDR2 SNEGSKA (reference sequence). The CDR3 is 14 amino acids. The CDR3 is CSARQDRFQHEQYF. CDR3 DNA: TGCAGTGCTAGACAGGACAGGTTTCAGCACGAGCAGTACTTC.

This clonotype was picked up many times. V usage is TRBV12-5 and J usage is TRBJ2-1; either TRBD1 or TRBD2 may supply D (5 bases each). Trimming stripped 5 bases from V and 6 bases from J, with 20 bases between. The germline V gene encodes CDR1 LGHNT and CDR2 FRNRAP. The CDR3 is 16 residues long. The CDR3 sequence: CASGPYPRDPLNEQFF. CDR3 coding DNA: TGTGCTAGTGGTCCCTACCCTAGGGACCCCCTCAATGAGCAGTTCTTC.

This clonotype was counted at least ten times. The V and J genes are TRBV11-2 and TRBJ2-3; D possibly corresponds to TRBD2 (9 bases). This CDR3 contains 15 residues. CDR1 is SGHAT and CDR2 is FQNNGV in the germline V gene. Between the trimmed V and J ends, which lost 5 bases and 6 bases, there was a span of 18 bases. The CDR3 is CASSDRGLASDTQYF. The CDR3 DNA reads TGTGCCAGCAGCGACAGGGGACTAGCTTCCGATACGCAGTATTTT. The full variable domain, rest sourced from reference TRBV11-2 and TRBJ2-3, is EAGVAQSPRYKIIEKRQSVAFWCNPISGHATLYWYQQILGQGPKLLIQFQNNGVVDDSQLPKDRFSAERLKGVDSTLKIQPAKLEDSAVYLCASSDRGLASDTQYFGPGTRLTVL.